The 24 T cell receptor beta chains in this list originate from one sample, sequenced in a study of human versus mouse CDR3 diversity and MHC coevolution. TCRdb keeps only in-frame clones here, not all; method: immunoSEQ multiplex PCR. The sample lists tens of thousands of clones, around 94% occurring once. Sequencing was carried out using naive CD4+ T cells from blood. Subset: CD45RO-negative CD62L-positive naive CD4 T cells. Every receptor here comes from a person in their sixties or seventies in good health.

The chain uses TRBV9 and TRBJ2-1; D perhaps matches TRBD1 (6 bases). Germline CDR1 reads SGDLS; CDR2 reads YYNGEE. This CDR3 is built from 14 residues. Trimming left V 0 bases short and J 4 bases short, with 8 bases between. CDR3 residues: CASSVGGLYNEQFF. The CDR3 DNA reads TGTGCCAGCAGCGTAGGGGGGCTGTACAATGAGCAGTTCTTC.

The chain employs TRBV6-1 and TRBJ2-5; D perhaps matches TRBD2 (6 bases). The V end lost 0 bases, the J end lost 1 base, and 9 bases lay between the germline ends. This CDR3 region has 15 residues. In germline, CDR1 is MNHNS, CDR2 SASEGT. The CDR3: CASSEAAGPQETQYF. CDR3 nucleotides: TGTGCCAGCAGTGAAGCAGCGGGCCCCCAAGAGACCCAGTACTTC.

To note about this clone: An end of the junction differs from the germline gene, which may be a read error. J is TRBJ2-5 and V is TRBV5-1; 7 nucleotides match TRBD2. CDR1 and CDR2 from the germline V gene are SGHRS and YFSETQ. This CDR3 has 14 amino acids. The CDR3 DNA reads TGCGCCAGCAGCTTGGGACTAGCCCAAGAGACCCAGCACTTC. This gives the protein CASSLGLAQETQHF.

The chain combines TRBV30 with TRBJ2-3; 8 positions match TRBD2. Unmatched junction bases numbered 8, after V lost 1 base and J lost 2 bases. The CDR3 loop spans 16 amino acids. Germline CDR1 GTSNPN, CDR2 SVGIG (reference sequence). CDR3 bases: TGTGCCTGGAGTGGGGCTAGCGGGCGAAACACAGATACGCAGTATTTT. The encoded protein is CAWSGASGRNTDTQYF.

V usage is TRBV6-5 and J usage is TRBJ1-5, with 8 nucleotides matching TRBD1. CDR1 is MNHEY, CDR2 SVGAGI, per germline. V dropped 5 bases and J dropped 3; count of bases not matched to a gene: 6. The CDR3 extends over 15 amino acids. The CDR3 DNA sequence: TGTGCCAGCAGTCCAACAGGGGGGCCCAATCAGCCCCAGCATTTT. Translating gives CASSPTGGPNQPQHF.

The genes are TRBV6-1 and TRBJ2-5, with D possibly matching TRBD2 (6 bases). V lost 4 bases and J 5 bases, leaving 14 bases between the germline ends. Germline CDR1 MNHNS, CDR2 SASEGT. The CDR3 loop spans 14 amino acids. This CDR3 reads CASSAPGLGETQYF. The CDR3, as DNA: TGTGCCAGCAGTGCACCGGGACTTGGGGAGACCCAGTACTTC.

The chain has TRBV15 and TRBJ2-2; 7 nucleotides agree with TRBD1. With 5 bases clipped from V and 3 bases from J, the junction kept 6 bases outside the gene matches. CDR1 and CDR2 from the germline V gene are LNHNV and YYDKDF (reference sequence). The CDR3 is made up of 15 amino acids. CDR3 amino acids: CATSRDRGDTGELFF. CDR3 in DNA: TGTGCCACCAGCCGGGACAGAGGTGACACCGGGGAGCTGTTTTTT.

The chain uses TRBV19 and TRBJ2-5, with D possibly being TRBD2 (5 bases). The CDR3 is made up of 13 amino acids. V lost 3 bases, J lost 2 bases, and 7 bases lay in between. Per the germline V gene, CDR1 is LNHDA and CDR2 is SQIVND (reference sequence). The CDR3 nucleotides are TGTGCCAGTAGTATCACGGGGCAAGAGACCCAGTACTTC. Its translation is CASSITGQETQYF.

The chain is built from TRBV5-6 and TRBJ2-3; 14 positions agree with TRBD2. From germline, CDR1 is SGHDT and CDR2 YYEEEE. The trim removed 5 bases at V and 6 bases at J, leaving 8 bases unmatched. This CDR3 is 16 amino acids long. In DNA, the CDR3 is TGTGCCAGCAGTCCCGGGACTAGCGGGAGAGGGGATACGCAGTATTTT. It encodes CASSPGTSGRGDTQYF.

This clone has only one observation. This chain connects TRBV27 to TRBJ2-2, with 7 bases identical to TRBD1. With 3 bases clipped from V and 5 bases from J, the junction kept 12 bases outside the gene matches. This CDR3 spans 17 amino acids. Per the germline V gene, CDR1 is MNHEY and CDR2 is SMNVEV (reference sequence). CDR3 DNA: TGTGCCAGCAGTTTCACAGGGGAGTGGGGTTATACCGGGGAGCTGTTTTTT. This gives the protein CASSFTGEWGYTGELFF.

V and J are TRBV5-1 and TRBJ2-2, with TRBD2 identical over 7 bases. The CDR3 is made up of 16 amino acids. In germline, CDR1 is SGHRS, CDR2 YFSETQ. Losses at the gene ends were 0 bases for V and 1 base for J; bases not matched to a gene: 3. The CDR3, as DNA: TGCGCCAGCAGCTTGGGAGCGGGGCGGAACACCGGGGAGCTGTTTTTT. This encodes CASSLGAGRNTGELFF.

The V gene is TRBV18, the J gene TRBJ1-6; D gene unclear. Deletions cut 8 bases from V and 0 bases from J, with 17 bases between. Germline V gives CDR1 KGHSH, CDR2 LQKENI. This CDR3 has 17 residues. DNA of the CDR3: TGTGCCAGCGGCCTCGGAACAGAGAGCTCCTATAATTCACCCCTCCACTTT. This translates into CASGLGTESSYNSPLHF.

This chain's CDR3 is CASSTTSGRNNEQFF. The CDR3 nucleotides are TGTGCCAGCAGCACGACTAGCGGGAGGAACAATGAGCAGTTCTTC. This chain joins TRBV5-4 and TRBJ2-1, with 13 bases that match TRBD2. The CDR3 runs 15 residues. CDR1 is SGHNT and CDR2 is YYREEE in the germline V gene (reference sequence). Germline trimming cut 4 bases from V and 5 bases from J; bases unmatched to any gene: 3.

The chain is built from TRBV9 and TRBJ1-2, with 9 positions matching TRBD1. V dropped 0 bases and J dropped 7; count of bases not matched to a gene: 7. CDR3 length: 15 amino acids. The germline V gene has CDR1 SGDLS and CDR2 YYNGEE. CDR3 DNA sequence: TGTGCCAGCAGCGTAGATCCCTCGGGACAGGGTGGCTACACCTTC. Residues: CASSVDPSGQGGYTF.

J is TRBJ2-5 and V is TRBV18; 11 bases are shared with TRBD2. Germline trimming cut 4 bases from V and 0 bases from J; bases unmatched to any gene: 4. Per germline, CDR1 KGHSH and CDR2 LQKENI. The CDR3 sequence is 16 residues long. The CDR3 DNA reads TGTGCCAGCTCACACGGGACTAGCGGAGACCAAGAGACCCAGTACTTC. This translates into CASSHGTSGDQETQYF.

V gene TRBV11-3 combines with J gene TRBJ2-1; D is perhaps TRBD2 (6 bases). Germline V CDR1 and CDR2: SGHNT, YENEEA. The CDR3 length is 15 residues. The germline V and J ends were trimmed by 1 base and 8 bases, with 15 bases remaining between them. CDR3 coding DNA: TGTGCCAGCAGCTTAGGCACGGGAGTCATGGATGAGCAGTTCTTC. This sequence encodes CASSLGTGVMDEQFF. Together with reference TRBV11-3 and TRBJ2-1, the CDR3 gives the full variable domain: EAGVVQSPRYKIIEKKQPVAFWCNPISGHNTLYWYLQNLGQGPELLIRYENEEAVDDSQLPKDRFSAERLKGVDSTLKIQPAELGDSAVYLCASSLGTGVMDEQFFGPGTRLTVL.

The chain links TRBV7-8 to TRBJ2-7; 8 nucleotides align to TRBD1. V gave up 5 bases and J gave up 3 bases; unmatched junction bases: 6. CDR1 is SGHVS and CDR2 is FQNEAQ in the germline V gene. The CDR3 has 14 amino acids. The CDR3 here is CASSLRQGRYEQYF. The CDR3 coding sequence is TGTGCCAGCAGCCTCCGACAGGGGCGCTACGAGCAGTACTTC.

This clone was picked up a small number of times. The V and J genes are TRBV15 and TRBJ1-5; D may be TRBD1 (5 bases). This CDR3 is built from 15 residues. With 0 bases removed from V and 9 bases from J, the gap between germline ends came to 15 bases. CDR1 is LNHNV, CDR2 YYDKDF, per germline (reference sequence). CDR3 nucleotides: TGTGCCACCAGCAGAGATCTCAGGGATGATTTGCCCCAGCATTTT. Protein sequence: CATSRDLRDDLPQHF.

V usage is TRBV19 and J usage is TRBJ1-2; D is unclear. Germline loops: CDR1 LNHDA, CDR2 SQIVND (reference sequence). This CDR3 comprises 14 residues. Trimming pared 4 bases from V and 2 bases from J, leaving 11 bases between. Written as DNA, the CDR3 is TGTGCCAGTAGTAGTTTACCAGGAAACTATGGCTACACCTTC. It encodes CASSSLPGNYGYTF.

This clone was detected only once. The J gene is TRBJ2-1, the V gene TRBV18, with D possibly matching TRBD1 (6 bases). The CDR3 extends over 14 amino acids. Between the trimmed V and J ends, which lost 3 bases and 4 bases, there was a span of 10 bases. Per germline, CDR1 KGHSH and CDR2 LQKENI. Here the CDR3 DNA reads TGTGCCAGCTCACCTTCCGGACAGTACAATGAGCAGTTCTTC. This encodes CASSPSGQYNEQFF.

V and J are TRBV29-1 and TRBJ2-7; 10 nucleotides agree with TRBD1. V dropped 6 bases and J dropped 4; count of bases not matched to a gene: 6. This CDR3 contains 13 residues. Germline CDR1 reads SQVTM; CDR2 reads ANQGSEA. CDR3 DNA: TGCAGCGTATCGACAGGGGGCGAGTACGAGCAGTACTTC. Protein: CSVSTGGEYEQYF.

The chain uses TRBV5-1 and TRBJ2-3; D unresolved. Trimming removed 4 bases from V and 0 bases from J, with 12 bases in between. Germline V gene data show CDR1 as SGHRS and CDR2 as YFSETQ. CDR3 length: 15 residues. The CDR3 nucleotides read TGCGCCAGCAGCCACGTGATGGAGAGCACAGATACGCAGTATTTT. This codes for CASSHVMESTDTQYF. The variable domain in full, with the rest retrieved from reference TRBV5-1 and TRBJ2-3, is KAGVTQTPRYLIKTRGQQVTLSCSPISGHRSVSWYQQTPGQGLQFLFEYFSETQRNKGNFPGRFSGRQFSNSRSEMNVSTLELGDSALYLCASSHVMESTDTQYFGPGTRLTVL.

V is TRBV21-1 and J is TRBJ1-2; the table's D call, TRBD1, has no DNA check behind it. TRBV21-1 is flagged as a pseudogene. This CDR3 region has 17 residues. CDR3 DNA: TGTGCCAGCAGTCCTACCAGCGGGGGACAGGGGTACTATGGCTACACCTTC. It specifies CASSPTSGGQGYYGYTF.

The chain uses TRBV6-5 and TRBJ2-3; D gene unclear. Looked up from germline, CDR1 is MNHEY and CDR2 is SVGAGI. The germline V and J ends were trimmed by 2 bases and 6 bases, with 12 bases remaining between them. The CDR3 length is 14 residues. CDR3 sequence (DNA): TGTGCCAGCAGTTACGATAACTCCCCCGATACGCAGTATTTT. It codes for CASSYDNSPDTQYF.